This T cell receptor (beta chain) was sequenced for a study of T-cell reconstitution after alpha-beta-depleted transplantation in children. This clonotype was seen repeatedly, ten times or more. The antigen is undetermined. Using unique molecular identifiers, the investigators prepared the TCRbeta library. TCRdb reanalysed the PCR reads using MiXCR and keeps one entry per CDR3 protein. The profile shows 580,000 or so distinct CDR3 sequences, more than 20% of them singletons. Trimming cost V 6 bases and J 7 bases; bases outside gene matches: 8. The germline CDR1 and CDR2 sequences are LNHNV and YYDKDF (reference sequence). CDR3 size: 14 residues. General study results and limits: Some patients' high day-60 TCRbeta diversity was traced to surviving recipient T cells and thymic progenitors. Reports say that about two months after transplant, the alpha-beta T cells came out of several hundred graft clones that had expanded. The authors attributed T-cell counts and diversity one year after transplant mostly to newly produced T cells.

This clonotype was obtained from a boy younger than two who had a stem cell transplant for acute myeloid leukemia, so the T cells may come from the graft donor. The specimen comprised PBMCs, mostly from graft donor cells, sampled 360 days after TCRalphabeta/CD19-depleted stem cell transplant. The rearrangement uses TRBV15 and TRBJ2-4, with 8 bases fitting TRBD1. The CDR3 nucleotides read TGTGCCACCAGGGGGACAGGTCACGGGAACATTCAGTACTTC. The encoded protein is CATRGTGHGNIQYF.